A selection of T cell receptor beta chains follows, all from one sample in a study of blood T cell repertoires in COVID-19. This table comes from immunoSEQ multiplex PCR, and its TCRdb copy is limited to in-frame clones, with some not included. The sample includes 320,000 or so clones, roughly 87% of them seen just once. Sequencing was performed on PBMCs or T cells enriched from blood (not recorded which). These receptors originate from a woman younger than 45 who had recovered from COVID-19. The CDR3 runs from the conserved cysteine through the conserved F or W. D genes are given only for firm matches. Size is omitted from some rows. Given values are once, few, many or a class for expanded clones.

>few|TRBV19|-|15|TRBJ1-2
TGTGCCAGTACCTCACCTGGGGGGTCGAACTATGGCTACACCTTC
CASTSPGGSNYGYTF
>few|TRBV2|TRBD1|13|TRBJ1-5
TGTGCCTCCAGGACAGGGTGGGGTCAGCCCCAGCATTTT
CASRTGWGQPQHF
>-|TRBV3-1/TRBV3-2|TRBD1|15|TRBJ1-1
TGTGCCAGCAGCCAAGATCTCAGGGGGACCACTGAAGCTTTCTTT
CASSQDLRGTTEAFF
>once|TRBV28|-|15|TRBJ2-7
TGTGCCACTCAATTGGAGGGGACCCTTAGGGACGAGCAGTACTTC
CATQLEGTLRDEQYF
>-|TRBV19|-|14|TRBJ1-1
TGTGCCAGTAGTATAGTGGCTTTGAACACTGAAGCTTTCTTT
CASSIVALNTEAFF
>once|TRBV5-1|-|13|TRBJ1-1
TGCGCCAGCAGCTTTCGTGGGAGCACTGAAGCTTTCTTT
CASSFRGSTEAFF
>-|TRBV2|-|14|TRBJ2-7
TGTGCTTCCAGGGAGCAGGGGTGGACCTACGAGCAGTACTTC
CASREQGWTYEQYF
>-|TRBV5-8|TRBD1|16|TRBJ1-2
TGTGCCAGCAGCTCGCCTTCAGGACAGGGGAGCTATGGCTACACCTTC
CASSSPSGQGSYGYTF
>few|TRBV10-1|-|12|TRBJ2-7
TGCGCCAGCAGTGAGGGTACAGGAGAGCAGTACTTC
CASSEGTGEQYF
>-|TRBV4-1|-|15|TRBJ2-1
TGCGCCAGCAGCCAAGCCAGGGACATAAGGAATGAGCAGTTCTTC
CASSQARDIRNEQFF
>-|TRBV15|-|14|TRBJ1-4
TGTGCCACCAGCAGAGATCTAGCTAATGAAAAACTGTTTTTT
CATSRDLANEKLFF